This T cell receptor beta chain emerged from a study of cytomegalovirus exposure and HLA in healthy donors. For the study at large: The roughly 670 first-cohort repertoires shared a platform with the 130 or so validation repertoires, as reported in a later analysis.

Study-wide results and caveats: The study put under 200 TCR beta chains on its list as cytomegalovirus-associated. Rare TCR sequences predominated, though certain public TCRs were found in many donors.

This CDR3 contains 14 residues. The germline gives CDR1 GTSNPN, CDR2 SVGIG (reference sequence). Trimming removed 0 bases at V and 5 bases at J, with 14 bases between. Only in-frame clones appear in the TCRdb table, and some are missing; sequencing was by immunoSEQ multiplex PCR. The table includes some 67,000 clones, roughly 93% detected once. Remarks on this clone: What it binds is not known.

Donors came from a validation cohort of over a hundred subjects, distinct from the first 666-subject cohort. The V gene is TRBV30, the J gene TRBJ2-7; perhaps TRBD1 as D (5 bases). This receptor was taken from a woman aged 18-30 years in good health and CMV-seronegative. The sample was PBMCs. The CDR3 DNA sequence: TGTGCCTGGAGTGTATATCCCAGGGCCGACGAGCAGTACTTC. As protein: CAWSVYPRADEQYF. The full variable domain, in which reference TRBV30 and TRBJ2-7 provide the parts outside the CDR3, is SQTIHQWPATLVQPVGSPLSLECTVEGTSNPNLYWYRQAAGRGLQLLFYSVGIGQISSEVPQNLSASRPQDRQFILSSKKLLLSDSGFYLCAWSVYPRADEQYFGPGTRLTVT.